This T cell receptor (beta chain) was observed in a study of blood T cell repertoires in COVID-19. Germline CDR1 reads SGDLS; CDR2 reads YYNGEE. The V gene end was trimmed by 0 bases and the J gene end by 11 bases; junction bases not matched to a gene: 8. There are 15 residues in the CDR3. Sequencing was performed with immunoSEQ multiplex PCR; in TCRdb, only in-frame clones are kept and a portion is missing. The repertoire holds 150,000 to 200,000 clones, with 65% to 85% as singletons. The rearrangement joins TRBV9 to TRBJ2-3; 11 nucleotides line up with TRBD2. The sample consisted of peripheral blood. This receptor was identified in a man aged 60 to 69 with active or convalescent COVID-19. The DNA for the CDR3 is TGTGCCAGCAGCGTAGACGGACTAGCGGGCCCTCTGCAGTATTTT. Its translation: CASSVDGLAGPLQYF.